Detailed here is one TCR beta chain. This record comes from a study of blood T cell repertoires in COVID-19. Germline V gene lookup returns CDR1 LGHNA and CDR2 YSLEER. There are 16 residues in the CDR3. Trimming shortened V by 0 bases and J by 3 bases, and 11 bases separated the two germline ends. Only in-frame clones appear in the TCRdb table, and some are missing; sequencing was by immunoSEQ multiplex PCR. The sample shows approximately 300,000 clones, roughly 89% of them seen only once. The TCR originated in a woman aged 40 to 49 with COVID-19, enrolled during active disease. This chain joins TRBV4-3 and TRBJ1-4; no firm D call. Sequencing input: peripheral blood. The CDR3 here is CASSQENLRANEKLFF. In nucleotides, the CDR3 is TGCGCCAGCAGCCAAGAAAACTTGCGGGCTAATGAAAAACTGTTTTTT.